This TCR beta chain was profiled in a study of OX40 agonist ivuxolimab in advanced cancers. Patients were ruled out by autoimmune disease history or systemic immunosuppression. In the case of this clone: No antigen is known for it.

Study-level points and caveats: The work left the antigen specificity of expanded peripheral T cells undetermined.

Germline assignment: CDR1 SGHVS and CDR2 FQNEAQ. CDR3 length: 13 residues. V lost 5 bases and J lost 7; bases outside the gene matches: 2. Clones were read by immunoSEQ multiplex PCR, and TCRdb kept only the in-frame ones, dropping some. The sample has around 90,000 clones; roughly nine tenths are singletons. The chain is built from TRBV7-8 and TRBJ2-7; 13 nucleotides align to TRBD2. Sample: CD4+ or CD8+ T cells sorted from blood, taken in a trial of the OX40 agonist ivuxolimab. The receptor was derived from an adult with an advanced solid tumor such as melanoma, head and neck, liver or kidney cancer. CDR3 protein: CASSPGLAGEQYF. The CDR3 DNA reads TGTGCCAGCAGCCCGGGACTAGCGGGAGAGCAGTACTTC.